The next 2 T cell receptor beta chains were all read from a single sample in a study of blood T cells in healthy people across ages. Together with a sample-barcoded 5' primer, a J-beta primer mix was included in a second PCR lasting about 7 to 12 cycles. Using its own MiXCR run on the 5' RACE reads, TCRdb lists one record per CDR3 protein. In the table there are 700,000 or so distinct CDR3 sequences, about a fifth of which are singletons. Material: blood. The receptors stem from an older man in good health.

The CDR3 here is CASSLEVIGELFF. The CDR3, as DNA: TGCGCCAGCAGCTTGGAAGTAATCGGGGAGCTGTTTTTT. This chain links TRBV5-1 with TRBJ2-2; D is unresolved. The germline V gene has CDR1 SGHRS and CDR2 YFSETQ. The CDR3 loop spans 13 amino acids. The V end lost 0 bases, the J end lost 7 bases, and 7 bases lay between the germline ends.

J is TRBJ1-2 and V is TRBV5-1; D unresolved. Trimming shortened V by 4 bases and J by 7 bases, and 14 bases separated the two germline ends. The CDR3 covers 13 residues. CDR1 is SGHRS, CDR2 YFSETQ, per germline. The CDR3 spells CASSEDSQFGYTF. The CDR3 DNA sequence: TGCGCCAGCAGCGAGGATAGCCAGTTTGGCTACACCTTC.